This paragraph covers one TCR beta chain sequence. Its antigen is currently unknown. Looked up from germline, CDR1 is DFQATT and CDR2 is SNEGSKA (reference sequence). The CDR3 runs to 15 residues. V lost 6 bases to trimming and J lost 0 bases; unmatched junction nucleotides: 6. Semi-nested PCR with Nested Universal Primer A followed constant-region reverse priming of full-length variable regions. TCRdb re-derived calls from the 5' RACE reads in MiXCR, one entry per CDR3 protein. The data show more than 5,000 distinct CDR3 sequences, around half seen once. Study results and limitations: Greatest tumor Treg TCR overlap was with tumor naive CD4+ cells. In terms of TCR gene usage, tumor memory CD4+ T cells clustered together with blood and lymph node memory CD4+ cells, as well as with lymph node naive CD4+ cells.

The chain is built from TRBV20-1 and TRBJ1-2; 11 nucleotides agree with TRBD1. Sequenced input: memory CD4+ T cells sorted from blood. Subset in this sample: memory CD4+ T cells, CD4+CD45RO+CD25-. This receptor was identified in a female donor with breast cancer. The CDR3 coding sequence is TGCAGTGCAAGGACAGGGGGCTTATCTAACTATGGCTACACCTTC. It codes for CSARTGGLSNYGYTF.